Below, 25 T cell receptor beta chains from the same sample are listed, as sequenced in a study of vaccination effects on CD4 cells after COVID-19. Prior to sequencing, the ViraFEST assay stimulated PBMC with viral peptide pools, which expanded the antigen-specific CD4+ T cells. Researchers isolated CD4+ T cells once approximately ten days of culture had elapsed. Participants were given two doses of BNT162b2 or mRNA-1273 vaccine. Method: immunoSEQ multiplex PCR; TCRdb's copy keeps in-frame clones and lacks some. The sample records about 46,000 clones, 65% to 75% being singletons. What these receptors recognize is not known. The specimen comprised CD4+ T cells from PBMCs cultured with HCoV-OC43 spike peptides, sampled after COVID-19 vaccination. This sample's subset: HCoV-OC43 spike overlapping peptide pool stimulation. The receptors here all came from a human donor who received a COVID-19 vaccine.

The genes are TRBV24-1 and TRBJ2-7, with D perhaps matching TRBD2 (6 bases). The CDR3 extends over 12 amino acids. V lost 5 bases to trimming and J lost 4 bases, with 8 bases between them. Germline values: CDR1 KGHDR, CDR2 SFDVKD. The CDR3 spells CATSGGGYEQYF. CDR3 nucleotide sequence: TGTGCCACCAGTGGTGGAGGGTACGAGCAGTACTTC.

The V and J genes are TRBV5-1 and TRBJ2-2; D is perhaps TRBD2 (5 bases). This CDR3 contains 15 residues. Germline V gives CDR1 SGHRS, CDR2 YFSETQ. V lost 9 bases, J lost 1 base, and 16 bases lay in between. The CDR3 is CATHEGSGNTGELFF. CDR3 bases: TGCGCCACACACGAGGGTTCAGGGAACACCGGGGAGCTGTTTTTT.

This clone appeared a few times. This chain links TRBV7-9 with TRBJ1-3; D ambiguous. The CDR3 extends over 14 amino acids. Per the germline V gene, CDR1 is SEHNR and CDR2 is FQNEAQ (reference sequence). V was clipped by 5 bases and J by 2 bases, with 10 bases between them. CDR3 amino acids: CASSLDRAGNTIYF. The CDR3 DNA sequence: TGTGCCAGCAGCCTCGATCGAGCTGGAAACACCATATATTTT.

V and J are TRBV7-2 and TRBJ2-1, with 13 bases aligning to TRBD2. The germline CDR1 and CDR2 sequences are SGHTA and FQGNSA. The CDR3 contains 15 residues. Germline trimming cut 5 bases from V and 8 bases from J; bases unmatched to any gene: 6. CDR3 sequence: CASSRTSGSGDEQFF. The CDR3 nucleotides read TGTGCCAGCAGCCGGACTAGCGGGAGTGGGGATGAGCAGTTCTTC.

This chain joins TRBV19 and TRBJ2-7; 14 bases are shared with TRBD2. V trimming: 7 bases; J trimming: 2 bases; junction bases outside the gene matches: 4. The CDR3 is 15 amino acids. In germline, CDR1 is LNHDA, CDR2 SQIVND (reference sequence). In DNA, the CDR3 is TGTGCCAGTACCCCGACTAGCGGGAGGGCCTACGAGCAGTACTTC. Translating gives CASTPTSGRAYEQYF.

The chain employs TRBV29-1 and TRBJ2-7; the D gene is possibly TRBD1 (7 bases). CDR1 is SQVTM and CDR2 is ANQGSEA in the germline V gene. This CDR3 has 15 amino acids. The V gene lost 0 bases and the J gene lost 0 bases, with 12 bases spanning the gap. The CDR3 DNA follows: TGCAGCGTTGAAGACGTCAGGGGGGCCTCCTACGAGCAGTACTTC. Its protein is CSVEDVRGASYEQYF.

This clone showed up just a few times. This chain joins TRBV18 and TRBJ1-4; maybe TRBD1 (5 bases). Between the trimmed V and J ends, which lost 2 bases and 4 bases, there was a span of 14 bases. CDR1 KGHSH and CDR2 LQKENI come from the germline V gene. This CDR3 spans 16 amino acids. CDR3 protein: CASSPFMAGSNEKLFF. The CDR3 nucleotides are TGTGCCAGCTCACCATTCATGGCAGGGAGTAATGAAAAACTGTTTTTT.

The chain links TRBV12-3 or TRBV12-4 to TRBJ2-7; tentatively, D is TRBD1 or TRBD2 (6 bases each). The CDR3 consists of 13 residues. The ends were cut back, 5 bases at V and 3 bases at J, with 11 bases in the middle. The CDR3 protein is CASSPGANYEQYF. CDR3 coding DNA: TGTGCCAGCAGTCCGGGGGCAAACTACGAGCAGTACTTC.

The count of this clone is one. Other DNA variants within this sample encode the same CDR3. V gene TRBV7-2 combines with J gene TRBJ2-5, with a tentative D call TRBD2 (5 bases). The germline V and J ends were trimmed by 3 bases and 4 bases, with 9 bases remaining between them. Germline CDR1 and CDR2: SGHTA and FQGNSA. The CDR3 extends over 13 amino acids. Here the CDR3 reads CASSFAGGETQYF. In DNA, the CDR3 is TGTGCCAGCAGCTTTGCGGGCGGAGAGACCCAGTACTTC.

The chain uses TRBV28 and TRBJ2-1, with 9 bases matching TRBD2. The V segment lost 6 bases and the J segment 6 bases; nucleotides outside the gene matches: 6. Germline V gene sequence: CDR1 MDHEN, CDR2 SYDVKM. CDR3 length: 14 residues. The CDR3 bases are TGTGCCAGCAGATTGGGCGGGAGGGCCAATGAGCAGTTCTTC. Protein sequence: CASRLGGRANEQFF.

CDR3 nucleotides: TGTGCCAGCAGCCTGGGGGTGGACGCCTATGGCTACACCTTC. Its translation: CASSLGVDAYGYTF. The genes are TRBV3-1 (or the pseudogene TRBV3-2) and TRBJ1-2, with D possibly TRBD1 on 5 matching bases. Trimming pared 4 bases from V and 4 bases from J, leaving 13 bases between. CDR3 length equals 14 residues. Looked up from germline, CDR1 is LGHDT and CDR2 is YNNKEL (reference sequence).

The V call is TRBV7-5, the J call TRBJ2-7; TRBD1, the D gene given by the table, was not confirmed from the DNA. TRBV7-5 is a pseudogene segment. This CDR3 contains 14 residues. The CDR3 reads CVRSLTGHRREQYF. DNA for the CDR3: TGTGTCAGAAGCTTGACAGGGCATCGGAGGGAGCAGTACTTC.

This clone was observed a handful of times. The chain uses TRBV5-5 and TRBJ2-5; no clear D gene. Trimming removed 0 bases at V and 5 bases at J, with 20 bases between. The CDR3 runs to 17 residues. CDR1 and CDR2 from the germline V gene are SGHKS and YYEKEE (reference sequence). CDR3 coding DNA: TGTGCCAGCAGCTTGGACTCTGTGTTGGGAAGTGCTGAGACCCAGTACTTC. This gives the protein CASSLDSVLGSAETQYF.

The chain links TRBV10-1 to TRBJ2-3; D perhaps matches TRBD1 (5 bases). Trimming took off 5 bases at V and 2 bases at J, with 8 bases between the two ends. Per the germline V gene, CDR1 is WNHNN and CDR2 is SYGVQD (reference sequence). This CDR3 is built from 13 residues. This CDR3 reads CASSMDNTDTQYF. The CDR3 DNA reads TGCGCCAGCAGTATGGACAACACAGATACGCAGTATTTT.

This clone was seen more than once but under ten times. The chain couples TRBV29-1 to TRBJ2-7, with D perhaps matching TRBD2 (5 bases). V gave up 4 bases and J gave up 5 bases, with 15 bases separating them. This CDR3 region has 13 residues. In germline, CDR1 is SQVTM, CDR2 ANQGSEA. The CDR3 sequence is CSVVRGLFNEQYF. The CDR3 DNA follows: TGCAGCGTTGTCCGGGGTCTGTTCAACGAGCAGTACTTC.

The V call is TRBV6-4, the J call TRBJ1-2; D perhaps matches TRBD1 (6 bases). The CDR3 length is 13 residues. V lost 6 bases and J lost 8, with 16 bases in between. Germline CDR1 MRHNA, CDR2 SNTAGT. CDR3 nucleotide sequence: TGTGCCAGCAGGAATGTAGGGGGGAACGGCTACACCTTC. As protein: CASRNVGGNGYTF.

The V call is TRBV6-6, the J call TRBJ2-6; D remains unclear. CDR3 length: 15 residues. Germline V gene lookup returns CDR1 MNHNY and CDR2 SVGAGI (reference sequence). Trimming left V 2 bases short and J 2 bases short, with 7 bases between. The CDR3 region has the DNA TGTGCCAGCAGTTACGGTGTTACTGGGGCCAACGTCCTGACTTTC. It encodes CASSYGVTGANVLTF.

V gene TRBV11-3 combines with J gene TRBJ2-3; D unclear. This CDR3 comprises 13 residues. The germline V gene encodes CDR1 SGHNT and CDR2 YENEEA. The ends were cut back, 5 bases at V and 5 bases at J, with 11 bases in the middle. CDR3 sequence (DNA): TGTGCCAGCAGCCGCGACTGGGGAGATACGCAGTATTTT. Its protein product is CASSRDWGDTQYF.

The CDR3 loop is CASSQDRSGANVLTF. The CDR3 coding sequence is TGTGCCAGCAGTCAAGACCGTTCTGGGGCCAACGTCCTGACTTTC. The V gene is TRBV5-4, the J gene TRBJ2-6; D is ambiguous. Trimming took off 5 bases at V and 1 base at J, with 10 bases between the two ends. CDR3 length equals 15 residues. Germline CDR1 is SGHNT and CDR2 is YYREEE (reference sequence).

The chain joins TRBV15 to TRBJ2-6; D may be TRBD2 (5 bases). Germline CDR1 reads LNHNV; CDR2 reads YYDKDF (reference sequence). The CDR3 runs to 16 residues. Trimming removed 0 bases at V and 3 bases at J, with 9 bases between. The CDR3: CATSREIGSGANVLTF. DNA of the CDR3: TGTGCCACCAGCAGAGAGATAGGGAGTGGGGCCAACGTCCTGACTTTC.

The genes are TRBV10-3 and TRBJ1-1; 9 bases are a match to TRBD1. V was clipped by 5 bases and J by 1 base; unmatched bases: 5. Germline CDR1 and CDR2: ENHRY and SYGVKD. The CDR3 spans 15 residues. The CDR3 loop is CAISLGQGKNTEAFF. Written as DNA, the CDR3 is TGTGCCATCAGTCTCGGACAGGGGAAGAACACTGAAGCTTTCTTT.

This clone was counted between two and nine times. The rearrangement joins TRBV20-1 to TRBJ1-4; perhaps TRBD1 as D (5 bases). Trimming left V 6 bases short and J 17 bases short, with 16 bases between. This CDR3 contains 10 residues. The germline V gene encodes CDR1 DFQATT and CDR2 SNEGSKA (reference sequence). CDR3 region: CSARDSSDFF. CDR3 coding DNA: TGCAGTGCCCGAGACAGCAGCGATTTTTTT.

The CDR3 loop reads CASSLGRQGMNTEAFF. Here the CDR3 DNA reads TGCGCCAGCAGCTTGGGAAGACAGGGTATGAACACTGAAGCTTTCTTT. The J gene is TRBJ1-1, the V gene TRBV5-1; 7 positions agree with TRBD1. With V trimmed by 0 bases and J by 0 bases, 5 bases remained unmatched. This CDR3 contains 16 residues. Germline V gives CDR1 SGHRS, CDR2 YFSETQ.

The CDR3 sequence is CASSVIRGVGTDEQFF. The DNA of the CDR3 is TGCGCCAGCAGCGTTATCAGGGGGGTTGGTACGGATGAGCAGTTCTTC. The chain has TRBV5-1 and TRBJ2-1, with TRBD1 as a possible D gene (7 bases). Germline V CDR1 and CDR2: SGHRS, YFSETQ. V lost 4 bases to trimming and J lost 8 bases, with 22 bases between them. The CDR3 is 16 amino acids. The complete variable domain, with remaining parts taken from reference TRBV5-1 and TRBJ2-1, reads KAGVTQTPRYLIKTRGQQVTLSCSPISGHRSVSWYQQTPGQGLQFLFEYFSETQRNKGNFPGRFSGRQFSNSRSEMNVSTLELGDSALYLCASSVIRGVGTDEQFFGPGTRLTVL.

This clone was counted once. This sequence joins TRBV5-1 and TRBJ2-2; a possible D gene is TRBD2 (5 bases). Trimming stripped 0 bases from V and 4 bases from J, with 16 bases between. Germline V gene sequence: CDR1 SGHRS, CDR2 YFSETQ. The CDR3 sequence is 17 residues long. In nucleotides, the CDR3 is TGCGCCAGCAGCTTGGGGGAGAAGACTCACACCACCGGGGAGCTGTTTTTT. This gives the protein CASSLGEKTHTTGELFF. The full variable domain, rest sourced from reference TRBV5-1 and TRBJ2-2, is KAGVTQTPRYLIKTRGQQVTLSCSPISGHRSVSWYQQTPGQGLQFLFEYFSETQRNKGNFPGRFSGRQFSNSRSEMNVSTLELGDSALYLCASSLGEKTHTTGELFFGEGSRLTVL.